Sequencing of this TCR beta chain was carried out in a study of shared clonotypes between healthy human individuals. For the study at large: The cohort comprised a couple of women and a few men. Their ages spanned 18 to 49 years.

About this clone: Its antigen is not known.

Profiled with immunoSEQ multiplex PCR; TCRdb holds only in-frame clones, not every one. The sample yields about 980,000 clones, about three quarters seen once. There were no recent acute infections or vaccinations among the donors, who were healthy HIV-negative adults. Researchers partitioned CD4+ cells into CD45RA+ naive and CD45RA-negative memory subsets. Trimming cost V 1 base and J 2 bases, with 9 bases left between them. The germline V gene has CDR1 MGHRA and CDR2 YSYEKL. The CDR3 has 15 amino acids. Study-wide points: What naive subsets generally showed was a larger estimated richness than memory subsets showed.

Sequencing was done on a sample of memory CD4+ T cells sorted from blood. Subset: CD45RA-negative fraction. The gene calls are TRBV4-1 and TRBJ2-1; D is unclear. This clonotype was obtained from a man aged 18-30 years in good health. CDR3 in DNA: TGCGCCAGCAGCCAAGTGAGAGGCACCTACAATGAGCAGTTCTTC. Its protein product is CASSQVRGTYNEQFF.